These 28 T cell receptor beta chains were all obtained from the same sample, sequenced in a study of radiotherapy plus CTLA-4 blockade in lung cancer. The data were produced by immunoSEQ multiplex PCR, yet TCRdb's version contains in-frame clones alone and is incomplete. The sample includes 85,000 to 100,000 clones, more than 85% seen only once; the top ten take over 15%. The sequencing used peripheral blood, collected from a patient treated with radiotherapy plus ipilimumab. Every receptor here comes from a human donor with non-small cell lung cancer that progressed on radiotherapy plus ipilimumab.

This clone has more than one count but fewer than ten. The rearrangement links TRBV5-1 to TRBJ1-2; TRBD1 matches at 9 bases. The CDR3 is 15 residues long. Per the germline V gene, CDR1 is SGHRS and CDR2 is YFSETQ. The V and J ends lost 4 bases and 2 bases, in that order; junction bases with no gene match: 6. This CDR3 reads CASSEGQGLNYGYTF. CDR3 coding DNA: TGCGCCAGCAGCGAAGGACAGGGGCTCAACTATGGCTACACCTTC.

The gene calls are TRBV7-8 and TRBJ1-2; D unresolved. This CDR3 spans 13 amino acids. In germline, CDR1 is SGHVS, CDR2 FQNEAQ. V was clipped by 4 bases and J by 4 bases, with 10 bases between them. The CDR3 DNA reads as TGTGCCAGCAGCTCGATAGACATCTATGGCTACACCTTC. It is translated as CASSSIDIYGYTF.

The J gene is TRBJ1-1, the V gene TRBV5-6, with D unclear. Trimming removed 0 bases from V and 1 base from J, with 7 bases in between. The CDR3 length is 14 residues. Per germline, CDR1 SGHDT and CDR2 YYEEEE. CDR3 region: CASSLVFGNTEAFF. In DNA form, the CDR3 reads TGTGCCAGCAGCTTGGTCTTTGGGAACACTGAAGCTTTCTTT.

The rearrangement links TRBV30 to TRBJ2-7, with 8 bases that match TRBD2. The CDR3 runs 14 residues. Trimming at V came to 1 base and at J to 5 bases, leaving 7 bases not matched to a gene. Germline CDR1 reads GTSNPN; CDR2 reads SVGIG (reference sequence). The CDR3 DNA is TGTGCCTGGAGTGGGGGACTAGTATCCCACGAGCAGTACTTC. It specifies CAWSGGLVSHEQYF.

The rearrangement links TRBV4-1 to TRBJ2-1, with D unresolved. Between the trimmed V and J ends, which lost 3 bases and 3 bases, there was a span of 12 bases. The CDR3 sequence is 15 residues long. Germline assignment: CDR1 MGHRA and CDR2 YSYEKL. CDR3 sequence reads: CASSHNFVHYNEQFF. CDR3 nucleotides: TGCGCCAGCAGCCATAATTTCGTGCACTACAATGAGCAGTTCTTC.

The chain combines TRBV27 with TRBJ2-7, with a tentative D call TRBD2 (7 bases). The length of the CDR3 is 15 residues. Germline loops: CDR1 MNHEY, CDR2 SMNVEV (reference sequence). V was cut by 1 base and J by 7 bases, with 17 bases left in between. In DNA, the CDR3 is TGTGCCAGCAGTTTATTGAGGGGGGGGAGTGGGGAGCAGTACTTC. Its translation is CASSLLRGGSGEQYF.

The chain links TRBV18 to TRBJ1-2; 7 nucleotides match TRBD1. V lost 0 bases, J lost 4 bases, and 8 bases stayed unmatched. The germline gives CDR1 KGHSH, CDR2 LQKENI. This CDR3 region has 16 residues. The chain's CDR3 is CASSPPVKGGIYGYTF. In DNA form, the CDR3 reads TGTGCCAGCTCACCACCGGTGAAAGGGGGCATCTATGGCTACACCTTC.

The V call is TRBV30, the J call TRBJ1-1; possible D gene TRBD1, 6 bases. V was shortened by 7 bases and J by 4 bases, with 16 bases between the two germline ends. This CDR3 contains 13 residues. The germline V gene has CDR1 GTSNPN and CDR2 SVGIG (reference sequence). In DNA, the CDR3 is TGTGCCTTGCTCAGGGACATAGGCACTGAAGCTTTCTTT. This translates into CALLRDIGTEAFF.

The rearrangement uses TRBV5-8 and TRBJ1-1; D is possibly TRBD1 (6 bases). Trimming pared 1 base from V and 6 bases from J, leaving 10 bases between. CDR1 is SGHTS and CDR2 is YDEGEE in the germline V gene. This CDR3 has 13 residues. CDR3 loop: CASSLRQVSEAFF. As DNA, the CDR3 is TGTGCCAGCAGCTTGAGACAGGTATCTGAAGCTTTCTTT.

V gene TRBV28 combines with J gene TRBJ1-5, with D unclear. V lost 2 bases to trimming and J lost 6 bases, with 11 bases between them. Germline values: CDR1 MDHEN, CDR2 SYDVKM. The CDR3 totals 14 residues. CDR3 amino acids: CASSLGQVGQPQHF. The CDR3, as DNA: TGTGCCAGCAGTTTAGGGCAGGTAGGTCAGCCCCAGCATTTT.

The chain combines TRBV6-6 with TRBJ2-2; 10 bases are shared with TRBD2. Germline CDR1 MNHNY, CDR2 SVGAGI (reference sequence). The CDR3 has 15 amino acids. The trim removed 6 bases at V and 3 bases at J, leaving 4 bases unmatched. The CDR3 loop is CASRASGSYTGELFF. The CDR3 nucleotides read TGTGCCAGCAGAGCTAGCGGGAGTTACACCGGGGAGCTGTTTTTT.

This clone was picked up one time. The gene calls are TRBV6-5 and TRBJ1-5, with D possibly being TRBD1 (6 bases). Trimming removed 2 bases from V and 1 base from J, with 6 bases in between. Germline assignment: CDR1 MNHEY and CDR2 SVGAGI. This CDR3 has 14 amino acids. CDR3 DNA: TGTGCCAGCAGTTACGGGGGCAGCAATCAGCCCCAGCATTTT. Translated, it gives CASSYGGSNQPQHF.

V is TRBV7-8 and J is TRBJ2-1, with D unresolved. This CDR3 is 14 amino acids long. Germline V gene data show CDR1 as SGHVS and CDR2 as FQNEAQ. Trimming took 3 bases from V and 4 from J, leaving 10 bases between them. CDR3 sequence (DNA): TGTGCCAGCAGCTTTATCCCGCGGTACAATGAGCAGTTCTTC. Amino acid sequence: CASSFIPRYNEQFF.

The chain carries TRBV4-2 and TRBJ2-7; D gene ambiguous. There are 12 residues in the CDR3. V lost 1 base to trimming and J lost 4 bases, with 5 bases between them. Germline V gene lookup returns CDR1 LGHNA and CDR2 YNFKEQ. CDR3 amino acids: CASSQVGYEQYF. CDR3 nucleotides: TGTGCCAGCAGCCAAGTTGGGTACGAGCAGTACTTC.

This clone was counted only a few times. Other DNA variants within this sample encode the same CDR3. The rearrangement links TRBV19 to TRBJ1-3; 7 bases are a match to TRBD1. The length of the CDR3 is 15 residues. CDR1 LNHDA and CDR2 SQIVND come from the germline V gene (reference sequence). V was clipped by 7 bases and J by 0 bases; unmatched bases: 6. The CDR3 spells CASTRDRDSGNTIYF. The CDR3 DNA sequence: TGTGCCAGTACGCGGGACAGAGACTCTGGAAACACCATATATTTT.

The V call is TRBV5-7, the J call TRBJ2-7; no reliable D call. TRBV5-7 is labeled an ORF, and its function is uncertain. The V gene lost 1 base and the J gene lost 6 bases, with 23 bases spanning the gap. The CDR3 sequence is 17 residues long. The CDR3 nucleotides are TGTGCCAGCAGCTTGTATTCCGGGTCCCCCCAACCTACCGAGCAGTACTTC. Its translation: CASSLYSGSPQPTEQYF.

V and J are TRBV5-8 and TRBJ2-1, with D perhaps matching TRBD2 (6 bases). This CDR3 has 14 residues. V shed 4 bases and J shed 2 bases, with 10 bases lying between them. Germline loops: CDR1 SGHTS, CDR2 YDEGEE. CDR3: CASSAGTPYNEQFF. Here the CDR3 DNA reads TGTGCCAGCAGCGCCGGGACTCCCTACAATGAGCAGTTCTTC.

The CDR3 sequence is CASSQDYPRQGNQPQHF. The CDR3, as DNA: TGCGCCAGCAGCCAAGATTATCCCAGACAGGGAAACCAGCCCCAGCATTTT. The chain carries TRBV4-3 and TRBJ1-5; TRBD1 matches at 7 bases. Germline loops: CDR1 LGHNA, CDR2 YSLEER. The CDR3 covers 17 residues. Trimming took 0 bases from V and 7 from J; bases not matched to a gene: 12.

The chain has TRBV28 and TRBJ1-4, with D tentatively TRBD1 (5 bases). Germline CDR1 reads MDHEN; CDR2 reads SYDVKM. This CDR3 region has 14 residues. Trimming shortened V by 7 bases and J by 8 bases, and 17 bases separated the two germline ends. This CDR3 reads CASTWGGVGEKLFF. The CDR3 DNA follows: TGTGCCAGCACCTGGGGGGGGGTTGGCGAAAAACTGTTTTTT.

The gene calls are TRBV6-5 and TRBJ2-5, with 7 positions matching TRBD1. The J call could be wrong; TRBJ2-7 is a better fit for the DNA end. Germline V gives CDR1 MNHEY, CDR2 SVGAGI. The CDR3 is 15 residues long. This CDR3 is CASSPGQATIYEQYF. The CDR3 DNA sequence: TGTGCCAGCAGTCCAGGACAGGCCACAATCTACGAGCAGTACTTC.

The gene calls are TRBV19 and TRBJ1-4, with TRBD1 as a possible D gene (6 bases). Looked up from germline, CDR1 is LNHDA and CDR2 is SQIVND (reference sequence). Trimming left V 5 bases short and J 8 bases short, with 18 bases between. There are 15 residues in the CDR3. The CDR3 region is CASSQPPPGQEKLFF. The CDR3, as DNA: TGTGCCAGTAGTCAACCCCCGCCCGGACAGGAAAAACTGTTTTTT. Variable domain in full (rest from reference TRBV19 and TRBJ1-4): DGGITQSPKYLFRKEGQNVTLSCEQNLNHDAMYWYRQDPGQGLRLIYYSQIVNDFQKGDIAEGYSVSREKKESFPLTVTSAQKNPTAFYLCASSQPPPGQEKLFFGSGTQLSVL.

The chain couples TRBV5-4 to TRBJ1-4; TRBD1 aligns across 7 bases. This CDR3 contains 16 residues. CDR1 SGHNT and CDR2 YYREEE come from the germline V gene (reference sequence). J lost 6 bases, V lost 4 bases, and 12 bases had no gene match. CDR3: CASSPRTGEQYEKLFF. The CDR3 DNA reads TGTGCCAGCAGCCCGAGAACAGGGGAACAATATGAAAAACTGTTTTTT.

The rearrangement links TRBV11-3 to TRBJ2-1, with D unresolved. CDR3 length: 12 amino acids. Germline V CDR1 and CDR2: SGHNT, YENEEA. Trimming took off 2 bases at V and 5 bases at J, with 4 bases between the two ends. The CDR3 DNA follows: TGTGCCAGCAGCTTAATTGACAATGAGCAGTTCTTC. This sequence encodes CASSLIDNEQFF. Combining the CDR3 with reference TRBV11-3 and TRBJ2-1 gives the whole variable domain EAGVVQSPRYKIIEKKQPVAFWCNPISGHNTLYWYLQNLGQGPELLIRYENEEAVDDSQLPKDRFSAERLKGVDSTLKIQPAELGDSAVYLCASSLIDNEQFFGPGTRLTVL.

The chain's CDR3 is CASSPGQGRGEQYF. The CDR3 nucleotides read TGTGCCAGCAGCCCGGGACAGGGACGGGGGGAGCAGTACTTC. V gene TRBV5-4 combines with J gene TRBJ2-7, with 9 bases that match TRBD1. Germline trimming cut 4 bases from V and 7 bases from J; bases unmatched to any gene: 9. Germline CDR1 and CDR2: SGHNT and YYREEE (reference sequence). This CDR3 has 14 amino acids. Full variable domain (remainder filled in from reference TRBV5-4 and TRBJ2-7): ETGVTQSPTHLIKTRGQQVTLRCSSQSGHNTVSWYQQALGQGPQFIFQYYREEENGRGNFPPRFSGLQFPNYSSELNVNALELDDSALYLCASSPGQGRGEQYFGPGTRLTVT.

This rearrangement joins TRBV5-1 to TRBJ2-1; TRBD2 matches at 8 bases. CDR3 length: 15 residues. The germline V gene has CDR1 SGHRS and CDR2 YFSETQ. V trimming: 0 bases; J trimming: 5 bases; junction bases outside the gene matches: 4. In DNA form, the CDR3 reads TGCGCCAGCAGCTTGGTTAGCGGGACGCACAATGAGCAGTTCTTC. This sequence encodes CASSLVSGTHNEQFF.

The count of this clone is one. Here the CDR3 reads CASSLGLEEAPLHF. The CDR3 nucleotides read TGTGCCAGCAGCTTAGGGCTGGAAGAAGCACCCCTCCACTTT. J is TRBJ1-6 and V is TRBV7-2, with D hard to call. V was trimmed by 1 base and J by 11 bases, leaving 12 bases between them. Looked up from germline, CDR1 is SGHTA and CDR2 is FQGNSA. The CDR3 contains 14 residues.

The rearrangement joins TRBV6-5 to TRBJ2-3; D call uncertain. The CDR3 has 14 residues. CDR1 MNHEY and CDR2 SVGAGI come from the germline V gene. V was shortened by 4 bases and J by 2 bases, with 10 bases between the two germline ends. The CDR3 region is CASSSGSHTDTQYF. CDR3 DNA: TGTGCCAGCAGTTCCGGGTCCCACACAGATACGCAGTATTTT.

The chain combines TRBV10-3 with TRBJ1-3, with D possibly matching TRBD1 (6 bases). This CDR3 contains 18 residues. The germline V gene encodes CDR1 ENHRY and CDR2 SYGVKD. Deletions cut 10 bases from V and 0 bases from J, with 25 bases between. CDR3: CATALGAELTNSGNTIYF. DNA of the CDR3: TGTGCCACCGCCCTGGGGGCAGAACTAACAAACTCTGGAAACACCATATATTTT.